Described below is a single T cell receptor (beta chain) sequence and its context. Each sample had two DNA replicates, approximately 0.49 ug blood or around 1.6 ug tissue. Using immunoSEQ multiplex PCR, the repertoire was profiled, and TCRdb retains in-frame clones only, with some absent. Among about 48,000 clones listed, roughly 84% were seen once. These data belong to a study of early stage breast cancer tumors. V shed 4 bases and J shed 5 bases, with 19 bases lying between them. CDR3 length: 15 residues. In germline, CDR1 is SGHNT, CDR2 YYREEE (reference sequence). The sequence derives from a person aged 45 to 59 with breast cancer. The sequenced sample consisted of blood. V usage is TRBV5-4 and J usage is TRBJ2-7; tentatively, D is TRBD2 (7 bases). The CDR3 protein is CASSVGGLRVDEQYF. The CDR3 region has the DNA TGTGCCAGCAGCGTGGGGGGGCTAAGAGTCGACGAGCAGTACTTC.